The text below deals with one TCR beta chain. Its target is unknown. This sample is drawn from a study of T cells in localized non-small cell lung cancer. Study conclusions and caveats: Adjacent lung had a median about 60 of the 100 largest tumor clones.

CDR3 size: 15 residues. The V and J ends lost 4 bases and 4 bases respectively, with 14 bases between them. The germline gives CDR1 MGHRA, CDR2 YSYEKL. The protocol was immunoSEQ multiplex PCR, while the TCRdb copy is restricted to in-frame clones and leaves out a portion. This table has approximately 5,200 clones, 45% appearing once. The material sequenced was lung tumor tissue, taken before any cancer treatment. The chain links TRBV4-1 to TRBJ1-3; unclear D gene. The TCR was taken from a man between 35 and 75 years old with stage I lung adenocarcinoma. This CDR3 is CASSPGALGGNTIYF. DNA of the CDR3: TGCGCCAGCAGCCCCGGAGCTCTGGGAGGAAACACCATATATTTT.